This TCR beta chain stems from a study of T cell repertoires in cytomegalovirus infection. Study-level results: HLA-C-restricted TCR beta clonotypes specific for CMV led the ex vivo response.

TCRdb ran MiXCR on the reads and lists one entry per CDR3 protein. In the table there are about 490,000 distinct CDR3 sequences, 11% of which are singletons. The CDR3 covers 14 residues. The V end was cut by 1 base, the J end by 6 bases, with 15 bases between. Germline V CDR1 and CDR2: DFQATT, SNEGSKA (reference sequence). In its sample, this clonotype was seen many times. Its antigen is undetermined. The genes are TRBV20-1 and TRBJ1-2; TRBD1 is a possible D gene (5 bases). The sequencing input was PBMCs. The sequence was collected from a human donor in good health (CMV status not recorded). Some clones in this sample may be carry-over from other donors' samples. CDR3 coding DNA: TGCAGTGCTAGAGTTCAGGGCGAATGGAATGGCTACACCTTC. It encodes CSARVQGEWNGYTF.